This is a list of T cell receptor beta chains from one sample in a study of tumor-infiltrating lymphocytes in oesophageal squamous cell carcinoma. TCRdb re-analysed the PCR reads in MiXCR, keeping a single row per CDR3 protein. The table shows about 17,000 distinct CDR3 sequences, with around 50% occurring only once. Sequences were obtained from normal esophageal tissue next to the tumor. The receptors were sampled from a female donor with esophageal squamous cell carcinoma. Both conserved end residues are part of each CDR3. D genes are given only for firm matches. Clone size is given for some rows only: seen once, a few or many times, or a class if the clone is expanded.

D gene	CDR3 length	V gene	J gene	clone size	CDR3 DNA	CDR3 protein
TRBD2	14	TRBV10-2	TRBJ2-7	many	TGCGCCAGCAGGGGACTAGCGAGTGACTACGAGCAGTACTTC	CASRGLASDYEQYF
TRBD1	17	TRBV28	TRBJ2-6	-	TGTGCCAGCAGCAGGACAGGGGGTGACTCTGGGGCCAACGTCCTGACTTTC	CASSRTGGDSGANVLTF
-	16	TRBV3-1	TRBJ2-2	-	TGTGCCAGCAGCCAACGCGGGGGCGCGAACACCGGGGAGCTGTTTTTT	CASSQRGGANTGELFF
TRBD1	14	TRBV11-2	TRBJ1-1	-	TGTGCCAGCAGCTTAGAGAGGACGACAGGGTTTGCTTTCTTT	CASSLERTTGFAFF
TRBD2	15	TRBV7-8	TRBJ2-5	-	TGTGCCAGCAGTCCCCCGGGACTAGCCAAAGAGACCCAGTACTTC	CASSPPGLAKETQYF
-	15	TRBV3-1	TRBJ1-6	few	TGTGCCAGCAGCCAAGGGGGGGGCCGTAATTCACCCCTCCACTTT	CASSQGGGRNSPLHF
-	11	TRBV27	TRBJ2-5	-	TGTGCCAGCAGCCTCGGAGAGACCCAGTACTTC	CASSLGETQYF
-	14	TRBV7-6	TRBJ1-4	-	TGTGCTAGCAGCCTAAGTATGGCCGATGAAAAACTGTTTTTT	CASSLSMADEKLFF
TRBD2	16	TRBV7-2	TRBJ2-3	once	TGTGCCAGCAGCTTAGTTACCGGGAGGGGCACAGATACGCAGTATTTT	CASSLVTGRGTDTQYF
-	15	TRBV3-1	TRBJ2-3	few	TGTGCCAGCAGCCCAACTATTACAAGCACAGATACGCAGTATTTT	CASSPTITSTDTQYF
TRBD1	17	TRBV2	TRBJ1-4	many	TGTGCCAGCAGTGCGGACAGGGTAACTGCAACTAATGAAAAACTGTTTTTT	CASSADRVTATNEKLFF
TRBD2	15	TRBV7-8	TRBJ2-2	medium-sized	TGTGCCAGCGGTCAGCGGGGGCCGAACACCGGGGAGCTGTTTTTT	CASGQRGPNTGELFF
-	16	TRBV12-3/TRBV12-4	TRBJ2-1	-	TGTGCCAGCAGTTTCCTAGGCGGGGACTGGGGTAATGAGCAGTTCTTC	CASSFLGGDWGNEQFF
-	12	TRBV28	TRBJ1-1	-	TGTGCCAGCAGTCGTACAGGGTTTGTAGCTTTCTTT	CASSRTGFVAFF
TRBD1	14	TRBV23-1	TRBJ1-1	-	TGCGCCAGCAGTCCGACAGGGGGCTGTACTGAAGCTTTCTTT	CASSPTGGCTEAFF
TRBD1	15	TRBV28	TRBJ1-4	-	TGTGCCAGCAGTTCGCCGACAGGGATCTTACAAAAACTGTTTTTT	CASSSPTGILQKLFF
-	16	TRBV9	TRBJ2-3	-	TGTGCCAGCAGCGTAAGTGCAGGGGCTTCAGCAGATACGCAGTATTTT	CASSVSAGASADTQYF
TRBD1	15	TRBV7-6	TRBJ2-7	-	TGTGCCAGCAGCCCTCTTCCGGGACAGGGGAACGAGCAGTACTTC	CASSPLPGQGNEQYF
-	17	TRBV9	TRBJ1-5	few	TGTGCCAGCAGCGTAGTATCGGGGGGGGCAGGCCATCAGCCCCAGCATTTT	CASSVVSGGAGHQPQHF
-	15	TRBV6-1	TRBJ2-7	-	TGTGCCAGCAGTAATGGACGCCTGGCTGGGTCCGAGCAGTACTTC	CASSNGRLAGSEQYF
-	15	TRBV28	TRBJ2-1	-	TGTGCCAGCAGCCCCTGGTCAAACTCCTACAATGAGCAGTTCTTC	CASSPWSNSYNEQFF
-	12	TRBV7-6	TRBJ2-1	few	TGTGCCAGCAGCGCTGGGTCCAATGAGCAGTTCTTC	CASSAGSNEQFF
-	15	TRBV6-1	TRBJ1-3	many	TGTGCCAGCAGTACCACCTGGACGCGGGAGAACACCATATATTTT	CASSTTWTRENTIYF
-	13	TRBV6-6	TRBJ2-1	many	TGTGCCAGCAGTTACCCCGGCAACAATGAGCAGTTCTTC	CASSYPGNNEQFF
-	14	TRBV7-2	TRBJ2-7	once	TGTGCCAGCAGCTTAGCGGCTATCTCCTACGAGCAGTACTTC	CASSLAAISYEQYF
-	11	TRBV11-2	TRBJ1-6	few	TGTGCCAGCGGGTATAATTCACCCCTCCACTTT	CASGYNSPLHF
-	15	TRBV7-8	TRBJ2-1	-	TGTGCCAGCAGCTTACTGCTGTCCGCCTACAATGAGCAGTTCTTC	CASSLLLSAYNEQFF
TRBD1	12	TRBV2	TRBJ2-1	medium-sized	TGTGCCAGCAGTGCCTGGGACAGGGGGGCGTTCTTC	CASSAWDRGAFF
TRBD1	17	TRBV6-9	TRBJ2-7	-	TGTGCCAGCAGTTACTCCCGGGACAGGGATAGCTCCTACGAGCAGTACTTC	CASSYSRDRDSSYEQYF
TRBD1	16	TRBV6-6	TRBJ1-4	few	TGTGCCAGCAGTTACTCGGCGACAGGGGGCGTTGAAAAACTGTTTTTT	CASSYSATGGVEKLFF
TRBD2	16	TRBV10-3	TRBJ2-5	-	TGTGCCATCAGTGAGAGCGGCGGGGGTATCCAAGAGACCCAGTACTTC	CAISESGGGIQETQYF
-	14	TRBV6-4	TRBJ1-1	many	TGTGCCAGCAGTGACGTCGGGGGATCAACTGAAGCTTTCTTT	CASSDVGGSTEAFF
-	12	TRBV7-9	TRBJ1-2	many	TGTGCCAGCGCCCGGGGTGACTATGGCTACACCTTC	CASARGDYGYTF
TRBD1	14	TRBV28	TRBJ2-4	-	TGTGCCAGCAGTTCATTACACAGGGGAAATGAGCAGTACTTT	CASSSLHRGNEQYF
-	14	TRBV7-6	TRBJ2-5	-	TGTGCCAGCAGCCGGATACAGGGTATAGAGACCCAGTACTTC	CASSRIQGIETQYF
TRBD1	12	TRBV25-1	TRBJ1-2	many	TGTGCCAGCCGCACAGGGGATAATGGCTACACCTTC	CASRTGDNGYTF
-	14	TRBV5-1	TRBJ2-3	many	TGCGCCAGCAGCCCCCGTTGGGGATCCGATACGCAGTATTTT	CASSPRWGSDTQYF
-	13	TRBV7-3	TRBJ2-7	-	TGTGCCAGCAGCTTAGACGGCTCCTACGAGCAGTACTTC	CASSLDGSYEQYF
-	11	TRBV28	TRBJ2-1	-	TGTGCCAGCAGTTTCCAGGCCGGGCAGTTCTTC	CASSFQAGQFF
TRBD1	14	TRBV6-2/TRBV6-3	TRBJ2-4	once	TGTGCCAGCAGGCTGGGACAGGGGGGGGACATTCAGTACTTC	CASRLGQGGDIQYF
TRBD1	13	TRBV6-8	TRBJ2-7	few	TGTGCCAGCAGTTACGCGGACAGGGGGGGGTTCCAATTC	CASSYADRGGFQF
-	15	TRBV5-4	TRBJ2-7	-	TGTGCCAGCAGCTCGGGGGTGGCAACCTCCTACGAGCAGTACTTC	CASSSGVATSYEQYF
-	15	TRBV7-2	TRBJ2-1	-	TGTGCCAGCAGCTTAGACAACGGAGGGTATAATGAGCAGTTCTTC	CASSLDNGGYNEQFF
-	13	TRBV6-5	TRBJ1-2	once	TGTGCCAGCAGTTACTCTGCAGGGAATGGCTACACCTTC	CASSYSAGNGYTF
TRBD2	17	TRBV27	TRBJ2-1	few	TGTGCCAGCAGTTCCCTAGCGGGAGTGGTGGGTAGGAATGAGCAGTTCTTC	CASSSLAGVVGRNEQFF
-	14	TRBV7-9	TRBJ2-5	-	TGTGCCAGCAGCCATAGGGGGAGGGCCAATGAGCAGTACTTC	CASSHRGRANEQYF
-	14	TRBV7-2	TRBJ2-5	-	TGTGCCAGCAGCTTAGCACCCCGTTCCGGGGGCCAGTACTTC	CASSLAPRSGGQYF
TRBD1	15	TRBV6-1	TRBJ2-1	few	TGTGCCAGCAGTGAGCCGGGACAGGGGAACAATGAGCAGTTCTTC	CASSEPGQGNNEQFF
-	16	TRBV7-3	TRBJ1-1	many	TGTGCCAGCAGCTTAACGGGCACGGAAGTAGGCACTGAAGCTTTCTTT	CASSLTGTEVGTEAFF
-	14	TRBV6-5	TRBJ2-7	-	TGTGCCAGCAGCGCTAAAGCGGATTCCTACGAGCAGTACTTC	CASSAKADSYEQYF
-	15	TRBV6-1	TRBJ2-1	-	TGTGCCAGCGGTAAAAGTTGGGGGGCTTCCGATGAGCAGTTCTTC	CASGKSWGASDEQFF
-	17	TRBV5-1	TRBJ1-3	few	TGCGCCAGCAGCTCCGGCCCGGTGCTGAGCTCTGGAAACACCATATATTTT	CASSSGPVLSSGNTIYF
-	13	TRBV25-1	TRBJ2-5	-	TGTGCCAGCAGTTTACTCTCGGGCGAGACCCAGTACTTC	CASSLLSGETQYF
-	14	TRBV24-1	TRBJ1-2	-	TGTGCCACCAGTGATTTTGGCACTAACTATGGCTACACCTTC	CATSDFGTNYGYTF
TRBD2	14	TRBV19	TRBJ2-1	-	TGTGCCAGTACCCCGGGAGGGCCTTACAATGAGCAGTTCTTC	CASTPGGPYNEQFF
TRBD2	15	TRBV7-3	TRBJ2-1	medium-sized	TGTGCCAGCAGGTTAGCGGGGTCCACCTACAATGAGCAGTTCTTC	CASRLAGSTYNEQFF
TRBD1	16	TRBV28	TRBJ1-2	many	TGTGCCAGCGGAGTGGGGACAGGGGGTTCTAACTATGGCTACACCTTC	CASGVGTGGSNYGYTF
-	15	TRBV7-8	TRBJ2-7	-	TGTGCCAGCAGCCCTCGGCAGGGTCCCACCTACGAGCAGTACTTC	CASSPRQGPTYEQYF